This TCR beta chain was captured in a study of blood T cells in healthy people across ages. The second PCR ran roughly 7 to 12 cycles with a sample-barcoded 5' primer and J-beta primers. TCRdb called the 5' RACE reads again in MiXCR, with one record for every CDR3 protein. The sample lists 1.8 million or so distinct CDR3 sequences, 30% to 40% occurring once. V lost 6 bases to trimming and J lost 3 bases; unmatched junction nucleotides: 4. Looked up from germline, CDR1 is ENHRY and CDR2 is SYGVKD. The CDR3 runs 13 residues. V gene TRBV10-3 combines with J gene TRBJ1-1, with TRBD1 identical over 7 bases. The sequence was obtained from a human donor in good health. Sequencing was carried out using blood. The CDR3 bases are TGTGCCATCAGAAGACAGGGTGACACTGAAGCTTTCTTT. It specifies CAIRRQGDTEAFF.